A single sample is the source of the 14 T cell receptor beta chains below, sequenced in a study of CD8 T cells in ankylosing spondylitis. Study-wide points: A TCR beta motif made of fewer than ten highly homologous variants seemed typical of ankylosing spondylitis blood.

Their antigen targets remain unknown. TCRdb reanalysed the 5' RACE reads using MiXCR and keeps one entry per CDR3 protein. The sample gives around 390,000 distinct CDR3 sequences, around 24% of which show up once; around 17% is in the top ten. Sequencing was carried out using blood, either unsorted or a sorted T cell fraction (not recorded which). The receptors stem from a male donor with ankylosing spondylitis.

This clonotype came up a few times. V usage is TRBV27 and J usage is TRBJ2-1, with 8 bases matching TRBD2. The CDR3 is made up of 15 amino acids. Germline CDR1 MNHEY, CDR2 SMNVEV (reference sequence). The ends lost 6 bases at V and 7 bases at J; junction bases unmatched: 11. The CDR3, as DNA: TGTGCCAGCAGCTCCCCCAGCGGGAGCGTGAATGAGCAGTTCTTC. Protein sequence: CASSSPSGSVNEQFF.

This clonotype has just a few counts. The CDR3 nucleotides are TGTGCCAGCAGCCAAGACCTGGGAGGGCGCGAGCAGTACTTC. Translated: CASSQDLGGREQYF. This chain joins TRBV4-2 and TRBJ2-7, with 7 bases fitting TRBD2. The junction had 5 bases not matched to a gene; V was cut back by 0 bases and J by 6 bases. The CDR3 runs to 14 residues. Germline CDR1 is LGHNA and CDR2 is YNFKEQ.

This clonotype was detected a few times. J is TRBJ2-2 and V is TRBV9; D perhaps matches TRBD2 (6 bases). Germline CDR1 is SGDLS and CDR2 is YYNGEE. The germline V and J ends were trimmed by 0 bases and 2 bases, with 11 bases remaining between them. This CDR3 has 16 amino acids. CDR3 sequence (DNA): TGTGCCAGCAGCGTAGAACCTAGCGCCAACACCGGGGAGCTGTTTTTT. As protein: CASSVEPSANTGELFF.

This clonotype turned up a few times. This chain joins TRBV6-5 and TRBJ2-2, with a possible D match to TRBD2 (6 bases). CDR3 size: 16 residues. Germline CDR1 and CDR2: MNHEY and SVGAGI. Trimming removed 0 bases at V and 6 bases at J, with 14 bases between. CDR3: CASSYSLARTAGELFF. CDR3 nucleotides: TGTGCCAGCAGTTACTCACTAGCCCGTACGGCCGGGGAGCTGTTTTTT.

The genes are TRBV29-1 and TRBJ2-3; either TRBD1 or TRBD2 may fit D (5 bases each). From germline, CDR1 is SQVTM and CDR2 ANQGSEA. The CDR3 spans 12 residues. Trimming cost V 7 bases and J 1 base, with 9 bases left between them. The CDR3 DNA sequence: TGCAGCGCTTGGGACCGCACAGATACGCAGTATTTT. Its translation: CSAWDRTDTQYF.

This chain links TRBV6-5 with TRBJ1-6, with TRBD1 identical over 7 bases. V shed 2 bases, J shed 1 base, and the junction held 2 bases outside the gene matches. Germline CDR1 and CDR2: MNHEY and SVGAGI. This CDR3 has 16 amino acids. The CDR3 loop is CASSYDRASYNSPLHF. Written as DNA, the CDR3 is TGTGCCAGCAGTTACGACAGGGCGTCCTATAATTCACCCCTCCACTTT.

A few counts support this clonotype. The V and J genes are TRBV4-2 and TRBJ2-7, with 7 bases fitting TRBD1. The V segment lost 2 bases and the J segment 5 bases; nucleotides outside the gene matches: 6. In germline, CDR1 is LGHNA, CDR2 YNFKEQ. The CDR3 totals 14 residues. CDR3 nucleotides: TGTGCCAGCAGCCAAAATGACAGGGTGGACGAGCAGTACTTC. The encoded protein is CASSQNDRVDEQYF.

Only a few counts were recorded for this clonotype. The J gene is TRBJ2-5, the V gene TRBV12-3 or TRBV12-4; 7 nucleotides match TRBD1. The J segment lost 5 bases and the V segment lost 6 bases, leaving 9 bases of the junction unmatched. The CDR3 totals 14 residues. CDR3 DNA sequence: TGTGCCAGCAGATCAACAGGGGAAGTGGAGACCCAGTACTTC. It encodes CASRSTGEVETQYF.

This clonotype occurred a few times. This rearrangement joins TRBV7-9 to TRBJ2-1; TRBD1 or TRBD2 may be the D gene (6 bases each). V was clipped by 4 bases and J by 6 bases, with 16 bases between them. This CDR3 spans 15 amino acids. Per the germline V gene, CDR1 is SEHNR and CDR2 is FQNEAQ (reference sequence). The CDR3 loop reads CASSSRGPTGNEQFF. CDR3 DNA: TGTGCCAGCAGCTCCCGGGGGCCCACTGGCAATGAGCAGTTCTTC.

The chain joins TRBV2 to TRBJ2-3; 7 nucleotides line up with TRBD2. Trimming cost V 4 bases and J 4 bases; bases outside gene matches: 11. The germline V gene encodes CDR1 SNHLY and CDR2 FYNNEI. The CDR3 runs to 16 residues. The CDR3 loop is CASSVERTRRADTQYF. In DNA, the CDR3 is TGTGCCAGCAGTGTGGAGAGGACTAGAAGGGCAGATACGCAGTATTTT.

A few counts support this clonotype. The chain links TRBV4-1 to TRBJ2-1; 10 positions agree with TRBD2. Trimming took 2 bases from V and 4 from J; bases not matched to a gene: 5. Per germline, CDR1 MGHRA and CDR2 YSYEKL. This CDR3 is 16 amino acids long. The DNA for the CDR3 is TGCGCCAGCAGCCAACCGACTAGCGGGCGATACAATGAGCAGTTCTTC. It specifies CASSQPTSGRYNEQFF.

The chain is built from TRBV5-1 and TRBJ2-1; 15 bases align to TRBD2. The V gene end was trimmed by 3 bases and the J gene end by 0 bases; junction bases not matched to a gene: 7. Germline CDR1 SGHRS, CDR2 YFSETQ. The CDR3 contains 19 residues. DNA for the CDR3: TGCGCCAGCAGCTGGACTAGCGGGAGGGCGACTAGCTCCTACAATGAGCAGTTCTTC. Residues: CASSWTSGRATSSYNEQFF.

The chain joins TRBV19 to TRBJ2-5; 13 bases match TRBD2. Germline V gene sequence: CDR1 LNHDA, CDR2 SQIVND (reference sequence). The CDR3 is made up of 17 amino acids. The V gene end was trimmed by 5 bases and the J gene end by 5 bases; junction bases not matched to a gene: 11. The CDR3 loop is CASSLGLAGEVSETQYF. CDR3 DNA sequence: TGTGCCAGTAGTTTAGGACTAGCGGGAGAGGTCTCGGAGACCCAGTACTTC.

V usage is TRBV6-1 and J usage is TRBJ2-2; TRBD1 is a possible D gene (6 bases). The germline V and J ends were trimmed by 2 bases and 6 bases, with 13 bases remaining between them. Germline V gene data show CDR1 as MNHNS and CDR2 as SASEGT. This CDR3 contains 15 residues. The CDR3 nucleotides read TGTGCCAGCAGTGAACTAGGGGGACGGGCCGGGGAGCTGTTTTTT. It yields the protein CASSELGGRAGELFF.